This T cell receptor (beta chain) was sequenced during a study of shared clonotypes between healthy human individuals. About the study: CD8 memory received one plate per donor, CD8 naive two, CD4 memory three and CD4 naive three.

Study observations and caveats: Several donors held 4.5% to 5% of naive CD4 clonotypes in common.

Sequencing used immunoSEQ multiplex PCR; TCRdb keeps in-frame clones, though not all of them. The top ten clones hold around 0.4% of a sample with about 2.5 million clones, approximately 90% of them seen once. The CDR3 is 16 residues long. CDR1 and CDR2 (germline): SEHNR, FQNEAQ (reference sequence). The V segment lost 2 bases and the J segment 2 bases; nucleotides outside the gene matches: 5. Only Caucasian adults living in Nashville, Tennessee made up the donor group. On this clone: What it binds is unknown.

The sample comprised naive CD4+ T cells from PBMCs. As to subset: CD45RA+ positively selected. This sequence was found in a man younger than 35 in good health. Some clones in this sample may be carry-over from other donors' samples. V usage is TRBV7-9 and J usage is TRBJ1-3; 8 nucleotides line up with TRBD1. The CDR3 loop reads CASSLWTGYAGNTIYF. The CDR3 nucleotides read TGTGCCAGCAGCTTATGGACAGGGTATGCTGGAAACACCATATATTTT.